This T cell receptor (beta chain) was recorded in a study of CD8+CD57+ T cells in acquired aplastic anemia. In the study overall: CD4+ and CD8+ cells, once sorted, gave DNA averaging approximately 3.4 ug.

This clonotype was picked up many times. Its antigen is unidentified. Overall study results and limits: Overlap between patients and controls comprised 25 to 30 CD8+ CDR3 sequences. Any difference that existed in CD8+ Simpson's diversity between patients and controls was not significant.

Per the germline V gene, CDR1 is SGHDN and CDR2 is FVKESK. The CDR3 has 15 residues. The V end was cut by 0 bases, the J end by 8 bases, with 14 bases between. Genomic DNA, serving as template, underwent TCR beta VDJ and CDR3 profiling. TCRdb re-analysed the reads in MiXCR, keeping a single row per CDR3 protein. The sample holds roughly 300,000 distinct CDR3 sequences, 55% to 60% seen once. The genes are TRBV14 and TRBJ2-1; perhaps TRBD2 as D (6 bases). Specimen: sorted CD4+, CD8+, or CD8+CD57+ T cells (not recorded which) from PBMCs. The source is a human donor with severe aplastic anemia or a healthy control (not recorded which). CDR3 in amino acids: CASSQDLGGIHEQFF. The CDR3 DNA is TGTGCCAGCAGCCAAGATCTTGGGGGGATTCATGAGCAGTTCTTC.